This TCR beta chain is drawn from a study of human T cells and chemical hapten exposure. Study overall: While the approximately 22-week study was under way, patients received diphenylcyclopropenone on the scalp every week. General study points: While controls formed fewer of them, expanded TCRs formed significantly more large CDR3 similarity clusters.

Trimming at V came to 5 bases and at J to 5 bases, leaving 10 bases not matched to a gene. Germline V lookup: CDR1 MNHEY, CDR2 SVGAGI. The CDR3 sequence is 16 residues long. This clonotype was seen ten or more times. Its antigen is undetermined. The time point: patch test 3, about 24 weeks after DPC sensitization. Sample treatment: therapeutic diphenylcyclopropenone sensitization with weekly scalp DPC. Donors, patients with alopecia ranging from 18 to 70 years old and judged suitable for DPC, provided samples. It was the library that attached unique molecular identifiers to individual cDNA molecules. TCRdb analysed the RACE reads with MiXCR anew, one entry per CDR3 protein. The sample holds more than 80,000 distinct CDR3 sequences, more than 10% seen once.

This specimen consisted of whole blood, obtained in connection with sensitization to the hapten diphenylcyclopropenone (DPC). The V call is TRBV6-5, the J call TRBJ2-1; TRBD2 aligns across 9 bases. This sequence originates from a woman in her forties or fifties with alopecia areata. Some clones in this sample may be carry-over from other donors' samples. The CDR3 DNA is TGTGCCAGCAGTCCCCTGCGGGAGGGCCTCAACAATGAGCAGTTCTTC. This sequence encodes CASSPLREGLNNEQFF.